A single TCR beta chain is shown here with its context. Its antigen remains unknown. The data stem from a study of early T cells in non-severe SARS-CoV-2 infection. The wider study: Chains from this unsorted whole-blood bulk RNA could not be paired.

V lost 7 bases and J lost 3, with 13 bases in between. The CDR3 sequence is 14 residues long. The germline V gene encodes CDR1 MNHNS and CDR2 SASEGT. The study, taken as a whole, reports: The study's VDJdb matching favored anti-spike CD8 responses and missed private and CD4 specificities.

Tagging with unique molecular identifiers was applied to individual cDNA molecules. TCRdb reanalysed the 5' RACE reads using MiXCR and keeps one entry per CDR3 protein. The sample records 80,000 or so distinct CDR3 sequences, about 14% being singletons. The chain carries TRBV6-1 and TRBJ1-5; a weak D match, TRBD1 (5 bases). This sequence was found in an adult who was a healthcare worker with PCR-confirmed SARS-CoV-2 infection or an uninfected control (not recorded which). Sequencing was done on a sample of whole blood. CDR3 sequence reads: CASMPRGNNQPQHF. CDR3 nucleotides: TGTGCCAGCATGCCACGGGGGAACAATCAGCCCCAGCATTTT.